Listed here are 10 T cell receptor beta chains from one sample, sequenced in a study of cytomegalovirus exposure and HLA in healthy donors. In the PCR, 60 Vbeta and 13 Jbeta primers were used. Using immunoSEQ multiplex PCR, the repertoire was profiled, and TCRdb retains in-frame clones only, with some absent. The sample shows 200,000 to 300,000 clones, about 80% of them seen only once. Sequenced material: PBMCs. All receptors derive from a woman between 40 and 55 years old in good health and CMV-seropositive.

The chain links TRBV6-5 to TRBJ2-5; D is unresolved. Trimming left V 2 bases short and J 11 bases short, with 9 bases between. The CDR3 spans 11 residues. The germline gives CDR1 MNHEY, CDR2 SVGAGI. CDR3: CASSYVTEQYF. The CDR3, as DNA: TGTGCCAGCAGTTACGTGACGGAGCAGTACTTC.

The chain uses TRBV6-5 and TRBJ2-5; D might be TRBD2 (6 bases). The better agreement between TRBJ2-7 and the DNA end casts doubt on the J call. The CDR3 loop spans 15 amino acids. CDR1 and CDR2 from the germline V gene are MNHEY and SVGAGI. In nucleotides, the CDR3 is TGTGCCAGCAGCCGAGGACATTGGGGAGGTTACGAGCAGTACTTC. It specifies CASSRGHWGGYEQYF.

The chain couples TRBV5-4 to TRBJ1-6; no reliable D call. With 0 bases removed from V and 13 bases from J, the gap between germline ends came to 23 bases. Germline loops: CDR1 SGHNT, CDR2 YYREEE (reference sequence). The CDR3 totals 17 residues. The CDR3 region is CASSLGPLEGLRSPLHF. CDR3 nucleotides: TGTGCCAGCAGCTTGGGGCCGTTGGAGGGCCTGAGAAGTCCCCTCCACTTT.

This clone was counted between two and nine times. The chain is built from TRBV5-4 and TRBJ1-4, with 10 bases aligning to TRBD1. This CDR3 has 14 residues. CDR1 and CDR2 (germline): SGHNT, YYREEE (reference sequence). With V trimmed by 3 bases and J by 8 bases, 4 bases remained unmatched. This CDR3 reads CASSWTGGGEKLFF. CDR3 bases: TGTGCCAGCAGCTGGACAGGGGGAGGCGAAAAACTGTTTTTT.

V and J are TRBV5-1 and TRBJ1-1, with a weak D call TRBD1 (6 bases). The ends were cut back, 4 bases at V and 1 base at J, with 8 bases in the middle. The length of the CDR3 is 13 residues. Germline V gene lookup returns CDR1 SGHRS and CDR2 YFSETQ. In nucleotides, the CDR3 is TGCGCCAGCAGCACGGGACAGAACACTGAAGCTTTCTTT. This gives the protein CASSTGQNTEAFF.

The genes are TRBV7-9 and TRBJ2-7; D is ambiguous. Germline V gene data show CDR1 as SEHNR and CDR2 as FQNEAQ (reference sequence). Between the trimmed V and J ends, which lost 1 base and 5 bases, there was a span of 9 bases. This CDR3 has 13 residues. The CDR3, as DNA: TGTGCCAGCAGCTTAGGTGCCGGTGACGAGCAGTACTTC. Translation: CASSLGAGDEQYF.

V usage is TRBV5-6 and J usage is TRBJ2-7, with 9 bases that match TRBD1. The V and J ends lost 1 base and 0 bases, in that order; junction bases with no gene match: 2. Germline V gene lookup returns CDR1 SGHDT and CDR2 YYEEEE. CDR3 size: 15 residues. The CDR3 sequence is CASSLPDRGSYEQYF. CDR3 coding DNA: TGTGCCAGCAGCTTGCCGGACAGGGGCTCCTACGAGCAGTACTTC.

The chain links TRBV30 to TRBJ1-2; the match to TRBD1 covers 8 bases. Unmatched junction bases numbered 17, after V lost 3 bases and J lost 5 bases. This CDR3 is 17 amino acids long. Germline V lookup: CDR1 GTSNPN, CDR2 SVGIG (reference sequence). This chain's CDR3 is CAWSRDRPTSQRYGYTF. The CDR3 DNA sequence: TGTGCCTGGAGCAGGGACAGGCCCACCTCTCAGCGTTATGGCTACACCTTC.

This rearrangement joins TRBV5-1 to TRBJ1-6; 8 bases are shared with TRBD1. The CDR3 loop spans 15 amino acids. Germline trimming cut 2 bases from V and 10 bases from J; bases unmatched to any gene: 8. CDR1 is SGHRS, CDR2 YFSETQ, per germline. Written as DNA, the CDR3 is TGCGCCAGCAGCTTAGCATGGACAGGGATCTCACCCCTCCACTTT. This gives the protein CASSLAWTGISPLHF.

This chain connects TRBV29-1 to TRBJ1-2; possible D gene TRBD1, 5 bases. Germline lookup yields CDR1 SQVTM and CDR2 ANQGSEA. V lost 6 bases, J lost 8 bases, and 16 bases lay in between. This CDR3 has 12 amino acids. DNA of the CDR3: TGCAGCGTCGGGGGAACAGAAAGGGGCTACACCTTC. Protein: CSVGGTERGYTF.